This T cell receptor (beta chain) came from a study of cytomegalovirus exposure and HLA in healthy donors. Overall study findings and caveats: Per a later analysis, fewer than 20,000 TCR beta sequences showed association with HLA alleles at 0.05 false discovery rate.

Each donor was healthy, and each was a bone marrow donor. Comments on this clone: Its antigen is unknown.

Vbeta (60) and Jbeta (13) primers were used in the PCR. Sequencing was performed with immunoSEQ multiplex PCR; in TCRdb, only in-frame clones are kept and a portion is missing. This table has under 200,000 clones, almost 85% appearing once. Sample: PBMCs. This clonotype originated in a woman in her fifties or sixties in good health and CMV-seronegative.

Here the CDR3 DNA reads TGTGCCAGCTCCCCGAGAGGACAGGGAACCACCGGGGAGCTGTTTTTT. Its translation is CASSPRGQGTTGELFF. The chain is built from TRBV18 and TRBJ2-2, with 8 bases lining up with TRBD1. V dropped 6 bases and J dropped 4; count of bases not matched to a gene: 10. Germline loops: CDR1 KGHSH, CDR2 LQKENI. The CDR3 loop spans 16 amino acids.